Listed below are T cell receptor beta chains from one sample, sequenced in a study of blood T cell repertoires in COVID-19. Data came from immunoSEQ multiplex PCR; TCRdb stores just in-frame clones and leaves some out. The sample lists approximately 190,000 clones, roughly 87% occurring once. The material sequenced was peripheral blood. The origin of the receptors is a woman aged 40 to 55 with acute or convalescent COVID-19. CDR3s include the opening cysteine and the closing phenylalanine or tryptophan. Fields, in order: J gene, D gene, clone size, V gene, CDR3 DNA, CDR3 protein. D genes are given only for firm matches. Clone sizes are given selectively: once, few, many, or a class where the clone is expanded.

j_gene: TRBJ2-1
d_gene: TRBD2
abundance: -
v_gene: TRBV14
CDR3nt: TGTGCCAGCAGCCTGGGACTAGTAAGCAATGAGCAGTTCTTC
CDR3aa: CASSLGLVSNEQFF

j_gene: TRBJ1-5
d_gene: TRBD1
abundance: -
v_gene: TRBV2
CDR3nt: TGTGCCAGCAGCGAGGGACAGGTGAGCAATCAGCCCCAGCATTTT
CDR3aa: CASSEGQVSNQPQHF

j_gene: TRBJ2-7
d_gene: -
abundance: -
v_gene: TRBV30
CDR3nt: TGTGCCTGCGGGGGAAAGATCTACGAGCAGTACTTC
CDR3aa: CACGGKIYEQYF

j_gene: TRBJ1-5
d_gene: -
abundance: few
v_gene: TRBV3-1/TRBV3-2
CDR3nt: TGTGCCAGCAGCCATTCGGGCAGGGGCAATCAGCCCCAGCATTTT
CDR3aa: CASSHSGRGNQPQHF

j_gene: TRBJ1-5
d_gene: -
abundance: -
v_gene: TRBV24-1
CDR3nt: TGTGCCACCAGTGATTTGTCCTTTGTTACCGCTAATCGACCCCAGCATTTT
CDR3aa: CATSDLSFVTANRPQHF

j_gene: TRBJ1-1
d_gene: TRBD1
abundance: once
v_gene: TRBV23-1
CDR3nt: TGCGCCAGCAGTCAATCGGCGGGGACAGCGATGAACACTGAAGCTTTCTTT
CDR3aa: CASSQSAGTAMNTEAFF

j_gene: TRBJ2-7
d_gene: -
abundance: -
v_gene: TRBV7-9
CDR3nt: TGTGCCGGGGGGTCGGGGGGCCAGGTAGGCGAGCAGTACTTC
CDR3aa: CAGGSGGQVGEQYF

j_gene: TRBJ2-1
d_gene: -
abundance: -
v_gene: TRBV19
CDR3nt: TGTGCCAGTAGTATACGTCTTTACAATGAGCAGTTCTTC
CDR3aa: CASSIRLYNEQFF

j_gene: TRBJ2-1
d_gene: TRBD1
abundance: -
v_gene: TRBV27
CDR3nt: TGTGCCAGCAGTCCCGGGACAGGGCCATACAATGAGCAGTTCTTC
CDR3aa: CASSPGTGPYNEQFF

j_gene: TRBJ1-4
d_gene: TRBD1
abundance: few
v_gene: TRBV28
CDR3nt: TGTGCCAGCAGGGGACAGAGGTATGAAAAACTGTTTTTT
CDR3aa: CASRGQRYEKLFF

j_gene: TRBJ1-5
d_gene: -
abundance: -
v_gene: TRBV19
CDR3nt: TGTGCCAGTAGTCCGAAGAGGGCTCAGCCCCAGCATTTT
CDR3aa: CASSPKRAQPQHF

j_gene: TRBJ2-3
d_gene: -
abundance: -
v_gene: TRBV4-2
CDR3nt: TGTGCCAGCAGCCCCAGGGCTGAAGATACGCAGTATTTT
CDR3aa: CASSPRAEDTQYF

j_gene: TRBJ1-6
d_gene: -
abundance: -
v_gene: TRBV10-1
CDR3nt: TGCGCCAGCAGTGAGTCAGCGGAAACAGCCTATAATTCACCCCTCCACTTT
CDR3aa: CASSESAETAYNSPLHF

j_gene: TRBJ2-1
d_gene: TRBD2
abundance: -
v_gene: TRBV5-1
CDR3nt: TGCGCCAGCAGCTTCGGACTAGCGGGGGGCTACAATGAGCAGTTCTTC
CDR3aa: CASSFGLAGGYNEQFF

j_gene: TRBJ2-3
d_gene: TRBD1
abundance: once
v_gene: TRBV5-1
CDR3nt: TGCGCCAGCGGTCGGTCCGGGACAGGCGATATGGGGTATTTT
CDR3aa: CASGRSGTGDMGYF

j_gene: TRBJ2-5
d_gene: TRBD2
abundance: -
v_gene: TRBV7-2
CDR3nt: TGTGCCAGCAGCTTAGCGGCTAGCGGGGGGAAGACCCAGTACTTC
CDR3aa: CASSLAASGGKTQYF

j_gene: TRBJ1-2
d_gene: TRBD1
abundance: -
v_gene: TRBV4-2
CDR3nt: TGTGCCAGCAGCCCAGGGACAGGGGGTAGCTATGGCTACACCTTC
CDR3aa: CASSPGTGGSYGYTF

j_gene: TRBJ2-4
d_gene: -
abundance: -
v_gene: TRBV28
CDR3nt: TGTGCCAGCAGTTTAGCCGCCAGCTCTCTAGGCAAAAACATTCAGTACTTC
CDR3aa: CASSLAASSLGKNIQYF

j_gene: TRBJ2-1
d_gene: -
abundance: -
v_gene: TRBV15
CDR3nt: TGTGCCACCAGCAGAGGGCGGGCATCGGAATATGAGCAGTTCTTC
CDR3aa: CATSRGRASEYEQFF

j_gene: TRBJ2-1
d_gene: TRBD2
abundance: once
v_gene: TRBV28
CDR3nt: TGTGCCAGCAGTTTATGGGCTAGCGGGTCTTACAATGAGCAGTTCTTC
CDR3aa: CASSLWASGSYNEQFF

j_gene: TRBJ1-4
d_gene: -
abundance: -
v_gene: TRBV6-5
CDR3nt: TGTGCCAGCAGTCAGACGTGGGACTCTGAAAAACTGTTTTTT
CDR3aa: CASSQTWDSEKLFF

j_gene: TRBJ2-3
d_gene: TRBD1
abundance: -
v_gene: TRBV7-3
CDR3nt: TGTGCCAGCAGCTCGACAGGGGCAGATACGCAGTATTTT
CDR3aa: CASSSTGADTQYF

j_gene: TRBJ2-2
d_gene: -
abundance: -
v_gene: TRBV19
CDR3nt: TGTGCCAGTAGTATACAGGCCCTCAGCACCGGGGAGCTGTTTTTT
CDR3aa: CASSIQALSTGELFF

j_gene: TRBJ1-6
d_gene: -
abundance: -
v_gene: TRBV28
CDR3nt: TGTGCCAGCAGTTTTCTCGACAGTCGCCATTCACCCCTCCACTTT
CDR3aa: CASSFLDSRHSPLHF

j_gene: TRBJ2-1
d_gene: TRBD1
abundance: -
v_gene: TRBV11-3
CDR3nt: TGTGCCAGCAGCGCCGCTGGGACAGGGTCGCCTGCTGAGCAGTTCTTC
CDR3aa: CASSAAGTGSPAEQFF

j_gene: TRBJ2-2
d_gene: -
abundance: -
v_gene: TRBV11-2
CDR3nt: TGTGCCAGCAGCCTAGCGCTATACACCGGGGAGCTGTTTTTT
CDR3aa: CASSLALYTGELFF

j_gene: TRBJ2-5
d_gene: -
abundance: -
v_gene: TRBV15
CDR3nt: TGTGCCACCAGCAGAGACTACAGGGTTGGCCGAGAGACCCAGTACTTC
CDR3aa: CATSRDYRVGRETQYF

j_gene: TRBJ1-2
d_gene: -
abundance: -
v_gene: TRBV2
CDR3nt: TGTGCCAGCAGTGATTTCTGGGACAAAGGTGGCTACACCTTC
CDR3aa: CASSDFWDKGGYTF

j_gene: TRBJ2-7
d_gene: TRBD1
abundance: -
v_gene: TRBV4-2
CDR3nt: TGTGCCAGCAGCCACGAGACAGGGAGTGTGCACGAGCAGTACTTC
CDR3aa: CASSHETGSVHEQYF

j_gene: TRBJ1-1
d_gene: -
abundance: -
v_gene: TRBV14
CDR3nt: TGTGCCAGCAGCACCCAACGGGGGGTAGTTGGCACTGAAGCTTTCTTT
CDR3aa: CASSTQRGVVGTEAFF

j_gene: TRBJ2-7
d_gene: TRBD1
abundance: -
v_gene: TRBV4-1
CDR3nt: TGCGCCAGCAGCCAAGATAACAGGGGGCGTTACGAGCAGTACTTC
CDR3aa: CASSQDNRGRYEQYF

j_gene: TRBJ2-2
d_gene: TRBD1
abundance: -
v_gene: TRBV7-7
CDR3nt: TGTGCCAGCAGCCCCGGACAGGGGGCGGGCGGGGAGCTGTTTTTT
CDR3aa: CASSPGQGAGGELFF

j_gene: TRBJ2-2
d_gene: TRBD2
abundance: once
v_gene: TRBV9
CDR3nt: TGTGCCAGCAGCTTCCGGACTAGCGGGGGGAGCACGAACACCGGGGAGCTGTTTTTT
CDR3aa: CASSFRTSGGSTNTGELFF

j_gene: TRBJ2-1
d_gene: -
abundance: -
v_gene: TRBV28
CDR3nt: TGTGCCAGCAGTTCCTACTATGAGCAGTTCTTC
CDR3aa: CASSSYYEQFF

j_gene: TRBJ1-2
d_gene: TRBD1
abundance: once
v_gene: TRBV11-2
CDR3nt: TGTGCCAGCAGCTTTACAGGGGAAGGTAACTATGGCTACACCTTC
CDR3aa: CASSFTGEGNYGYTF

j_gene: TRBJ2-3
d_gene: -
abundance: -
v_gene: TRBV18
CDR3nt: TGTGCCAGCTCGGATATGGCGGGAGATACGCAGTATTTT
CDR3aa: CASSDMAGDTQYF

j_gene: TRBJ2-2
d_gene: TRBD2
abundance: -
v_gene: TRBV11-2
CDR3nt: TGTGCCAGCAGCCCACGGGACTATATCACCGGGGAGCTGTTTTTT
CDR3aa: CASSPRDYITGELFF

j_gene: TRBJ2-7
d_gene: TRBD1
abundance: once
v_gene: TRBV9
CDR3nt: TGTGCCAGCAGCGTTGGGACAGGCGCCTACGAGCAGTACTTC
CDR3aa: CASSVGTGAYEQYF

j_gene: TRBJ2-1
d_gene: TRBD2
abundance: -
v_gene: TRBV9
CDR3nt: TGTGCCAGCAGCGTCGGACTAGCGGGGCAGAATGAGCAGTTCTTC
CDR3aa: CASSVGLAGQNEQFF

j_gene: TRBJ2-2
d_gene: TRBD2
abundance: -
v_gene: TRBV5-1
CDR3nt: TGCGCCAGCAGCTCCGGACTAGCGGTTAACACCGGGGAGCTGTTTTTT
CDR3aa: CASSSGLAVNTGELFF

j_gene: TRBJ2-3
d_gene: -
abundance: -
v_gene: TRBV7-2
CDR3nt: TGTGCCAGCAGCTTAGTCGTCAGCACAGATACGCAGTATTTT
CDR3aa: CASSLVVSTDTQYF

j_gene: TRBJ1-2
d_gene: -
abundance: -
v_gene: TRBV6-1
CDR3nt: TGTGCCAGCAGTGAAGCGGCCAGCTATGGCTACACCTTC
CDR3aa: CASSEAASYGYTF

j_gene: TRBJ1-2
d_gene: -
abundance: -
v_gene: TRBV20-1
CDR3nt: TGCAGTGCTAGTGAGGAGGTTTATGGCTACACCTTC
CDR3aa: CSASEEVYGYTF

j_gene: TRBJ2-7
d_gene: TRBD2
abundance: -
v_gene: TRBV2
CDR3nt: TGTGCCAGCAGTGGCCCGGGGGGGCCTGAAAACGAGCAGTACTTC
CDR3aa: CASSGPGGPENEQYF

j_gene: TRBJ1-2
d_gene: TRBD1
abundance: few
v_gene: TRBV2
CDR3nt: TGTGCCAGCAGGGGGGGACAGGAGGGGAACTATGGCTACACCTTC
CDR3aa: CASRGGQEGNYGYTF

j_gene: TRBJ1-1
d_gene: -
abundance: -
v_gene: TRBV29-1
CDR3nt: TGCAGCGTTGTTCGGGACATGAACACTGAAGCTTTCTTT
CDR3aa: CSVVRDMNTEAFF

j_gene: TRBJ1-5
d_gene: -
abundance: -
v_gene: TRBV19
CDR3nt: TGTGCCAGTAGTATAACAGCTTGGCAGCCCCAGCATTTT
CDR3aa: CASSITAWQPQHF

j_gene: TRBJ2-5
d_gene: -
abundance: -
v_gene: TRBV15
CDR3nt: TGTGCCACCAGCTCAAGAGGGGGAGAGACCCAGTACTTC
CDR3aa: CATSSRGGETQYF

j_gene: TRBJ2-6
d_gene: -
abundance: -
v_gene: TRBV19
CDR3nt: TGTGCCAGTACCTTTACAGATTCTGGGGCCAACGTCCTGACTTTC
CDR3aa: CASTFTDSGANVLTF

j_gene: TRBJ2-7
d_gene: -
abundance: -
v_gene: TRBV2
CDR3nt: TGTGCCAGCAGTTCAACAGCCAACTACGAGCAGTACTTC
CDR3aa: CASSSTANYEQYF

j_gene: TRBJ2-1
d_gene: TRBD2
abundance: -
v_gene: TRBV18
CDR3nt: TGTGCCAGCTCACCTGGAGCCGCTAGCGGGGGGGCGTACAATGAGCAGTTCTTC
CDR3aa: CASSPGAASGGAYNEQFF

j_gene: TRBJ2-3
d_gene: TRBD2
abundance: -
v_gene: TRBV6-4
CDR3nt: TGTGCCAGCAGTGACAGTGGCGGGGGAACCACAGATACGCAGTATTTT
CDR3aa: CASSDSGGGTTDTQYF

j_gene: TRBJ2-1
d_gene: TRBD1
abundance: -
v_gene: TRBV11-2
CDR3nt: TGTGCCAGCAGCTTCATCGGACAGGGGGCGTACAATGAGCAGTTCTTC
CDR3aa: CASSFIGQGAYNEQFF

j_gene: TRBJ2-1
d_gene: TRBD1
abundance: -
v_gene: TRBV27
CDR3nt: TGTGCCAGCAGTCAGGGACAGGGGGCCGGCTCCTACAATGAGCAGTTCTTC
CDR3aa: CASSQGQGAGSYNEQFF

j_gene: TRBJ1-5
d_gene: -
abundance: -
v_gene: TRBV2
CDR3nt: TGTGCCAGCAGTTCTACAGGGAATCAGCCCCAGCATTTT
CDR3aa: CASSSTGNQPQHF

j_gene: TRBJ1-1
d_gene: -
abundance: few
v_gene: TRBV11-3
CDR3nt: TGTGCCAGCAGCGCAGGGACTGCTGAAGCTTTCTTT
CDR3aa: CASSAGTAEAFF

j_gene: TRBJ1-1
d_gene: -
abundance: -
v_gene: TRBV19
CDR3nt: TGTGCCAGTAGTATCAGGCCTGAGAACACTGAAGCTTTCTTT
CDR3aa: CASSIRPENTEAFF

j_gene: TRBJ2-5
d_gene: TRBD1
abundance: -
v_gene: TRBV24-1
CDR3nt: TGTGCCACCAGTGACCCCGGGACAGGTGATGCCGAGACCCAGTACTTC
CDR3aa: CATSDPGTGDAETQYF

j_gene: TRBJ1-1
d_gene: -
abundance: once
v_gene: TRBV6-5
CDR3nt: TGTGCCAGCAGTTACGAGGTTAACACTGAAGCTTTCTTT
CDR3aa: CASSYEVNTEAFF